This T cell receptor beta chain emerged from a study of T-cell reconstitution after alpha-beta-depleted transplantation in children. Findings of the study overall: A year had passed since transplant, and T-cell counts and diversity by then came mostly from newly produced T cells. Surviving recipient T cells and intrathymic progenitors accounted for some patients' high TCRbeta diversity at day 60. As was reported, about two months after transplant, alpha-beta T cells came from several hundred expanded graft clones.

The V and J ends lost 2 bases and 3 bases respectively, with 14 bases between them. The CDR3 spans 16 residues. CDR1 MNHEY and CDR2 SMNVEV come from the germline V gene (reference sequence). Construction of the TCRbeta library involved unique molecular identifiers. TCRdb re-derived calls from the PCR reads in MiXCR, one entry per CDR3 protein. The sample carries about 100,000 distinct CDR3 sequences, around 6.1% recorded once. This clonotype was counted many times. Its antigen is not known. The material was PBMCs, mostly from graft donor cells, obtained 60 days after TCRalphabeta/CD19-depleted stem cell transplant. This chain connects TRBV27 to TRBJ2-1; D may match TRBD1 or TRBD2 (5 bases each). The source is a female patient between 2 and 15 years old who had a stem cell transplant for Fanconi anemia, so the T cells may come from the graft donor. Written as DNA, the CDR3 is TGTGCCAGCAGTTTACTTAGGGGAGACCGCTACAATGAGCAGTTCTTC. This translates into CASSLLRGDRYNEQFF.